This T cell receptor beta chain was sequenced for a study of T-cell reconstitution after alpha-beta-depleted transplantation in children. Germline V gene sequence: CDR1 LGHNA, CDR2 YNFKEQ. The CDR3 is 15 residues long. V shed 1 base and J shed 0 bases, with 7 bases lying between them. The library targeted TCRbeta and was prepared with unique molecular identifiers. TCRdb processed the PCR reads anew with MiXCR; each CDR3 protein has one entry. The sample shows 500,000 or so distinct CDR3 sequences, more than 9.5% of them seen only once. The receptor's source is a female patient between 2 and 15 years old who had a stem cell transplant for aplastic anemia, so the T cells may come from the graft donor. The sample consisted of PBMCs, mostly from graft donor cells, taken 180 days after TCRalphabeta/CD19-depleted stem cell transplant. V gene TRBV4-2 combines with J gene TRBJ1-5; D gene unclear. CDR3 sequence: CASSQAPRSNQPQHF. The CDR3 DNA reads TGTGCCAGCAGCCAAGCCCCGCGTAGCAATCAGCCCCAGCATTTT.